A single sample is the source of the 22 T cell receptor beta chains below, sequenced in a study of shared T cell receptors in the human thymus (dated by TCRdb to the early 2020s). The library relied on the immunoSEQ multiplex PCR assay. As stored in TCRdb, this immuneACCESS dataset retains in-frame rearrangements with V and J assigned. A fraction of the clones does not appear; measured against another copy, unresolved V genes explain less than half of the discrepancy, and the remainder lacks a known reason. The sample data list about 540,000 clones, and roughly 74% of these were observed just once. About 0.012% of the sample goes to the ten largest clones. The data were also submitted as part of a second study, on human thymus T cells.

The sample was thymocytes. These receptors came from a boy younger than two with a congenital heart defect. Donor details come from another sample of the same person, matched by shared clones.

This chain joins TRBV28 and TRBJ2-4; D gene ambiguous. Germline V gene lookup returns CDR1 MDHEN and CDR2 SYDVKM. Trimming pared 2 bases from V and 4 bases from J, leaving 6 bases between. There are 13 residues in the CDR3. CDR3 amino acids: CASSLAKKNIQYF. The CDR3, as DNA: TGTGCCAGCAGTTTAGCGAAAAAAAACATTCAGTACTTC.

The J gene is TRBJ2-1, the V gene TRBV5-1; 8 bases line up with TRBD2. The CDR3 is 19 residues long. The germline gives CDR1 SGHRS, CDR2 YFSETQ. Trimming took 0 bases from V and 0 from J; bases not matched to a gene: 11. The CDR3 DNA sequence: TGCGCCAGCAGCTTGGTCTGGCTAGCGGGTGGGAGCTCCTACAATGAGCAGTTCTTC. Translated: CASSLVWLAGGSSYNEQFF. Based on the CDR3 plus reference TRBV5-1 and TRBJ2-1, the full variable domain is KAGVTQTPRYLIKTRGQQVTLSCSPISGHRSVSWYQQTPGQGLQFLFEYFSETQRNKGNFPGRFSGRQFSNSRSEMNVSTLELGDSALYLCASSLVWLAGGSSYNEQFFGPGTRLTVL.

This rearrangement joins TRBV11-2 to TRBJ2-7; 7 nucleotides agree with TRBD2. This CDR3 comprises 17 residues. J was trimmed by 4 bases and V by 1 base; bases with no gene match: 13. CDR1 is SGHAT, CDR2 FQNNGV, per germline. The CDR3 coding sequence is TGTGCCAGCAGCTTAGTAATGGAGCGGGATTTTGGGTACGAGCAGTACTTC. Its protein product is CASSLVMERDFGYEQYF.

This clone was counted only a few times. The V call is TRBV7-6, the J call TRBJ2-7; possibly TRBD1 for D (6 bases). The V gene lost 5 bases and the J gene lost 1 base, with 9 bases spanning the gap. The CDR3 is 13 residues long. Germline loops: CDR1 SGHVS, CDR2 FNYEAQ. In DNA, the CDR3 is TGTGCCAGCAGCCACCAGGGGTCCTACGAGCAGTACTTC. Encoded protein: CASSHQGSYEQYF.

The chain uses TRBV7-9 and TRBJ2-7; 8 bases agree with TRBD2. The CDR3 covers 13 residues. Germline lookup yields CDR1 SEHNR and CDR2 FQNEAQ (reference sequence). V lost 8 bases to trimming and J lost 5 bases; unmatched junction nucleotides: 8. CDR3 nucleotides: TGTGCCAGCCTCCCGGGAGGGGTCCACGAGCAGTACTTC. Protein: CASLPGGVHEQYF. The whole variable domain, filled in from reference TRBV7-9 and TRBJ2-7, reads DTGVSQNPRHKITKRGQNVTFRCDPISEHNRLYWYRQTLGQGPEFLTYFQNEAQLEKSRLLSDRFSAERPKGSFSTLEIQRTEQGDSAMYLCASLPGGVHEQYFGPGTRLTVT.

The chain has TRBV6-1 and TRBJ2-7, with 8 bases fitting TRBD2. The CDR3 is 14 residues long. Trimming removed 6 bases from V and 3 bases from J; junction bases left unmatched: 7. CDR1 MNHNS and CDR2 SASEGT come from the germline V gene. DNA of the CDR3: TGTGCCAGCAGAGCCCTAGCGGGTAACTACGAGCAGTACTTC. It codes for CASRALAGNYEQYF.

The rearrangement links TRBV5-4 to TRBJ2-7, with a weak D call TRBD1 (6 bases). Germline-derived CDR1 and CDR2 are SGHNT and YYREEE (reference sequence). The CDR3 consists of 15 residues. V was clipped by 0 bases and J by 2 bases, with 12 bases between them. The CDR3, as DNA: TGTGCCAGCAGCTTGGAAGGACAGCAACCCTACGAGCAGTACTTC. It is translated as CASSLEGQQPYEQYF. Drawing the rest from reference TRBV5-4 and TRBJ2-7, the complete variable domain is ETGVTQSPTHLIKTRGQQVTLRCSSQSGHNTVSWYQQALGQGPQFIFQYYREEENGRGNFPPRFSGLQFPNYSSELNVNALELDDSALYLCASSLEGQQPYEQYFGPGTRLTVT.

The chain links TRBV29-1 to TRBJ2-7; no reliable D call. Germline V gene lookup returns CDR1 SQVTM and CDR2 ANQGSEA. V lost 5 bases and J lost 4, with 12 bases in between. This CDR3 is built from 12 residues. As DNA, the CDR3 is TGCAGCGTTTCCTCTCCCCCTTACGAGCAGTACTTC. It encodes CSVSSPPYEQYF.

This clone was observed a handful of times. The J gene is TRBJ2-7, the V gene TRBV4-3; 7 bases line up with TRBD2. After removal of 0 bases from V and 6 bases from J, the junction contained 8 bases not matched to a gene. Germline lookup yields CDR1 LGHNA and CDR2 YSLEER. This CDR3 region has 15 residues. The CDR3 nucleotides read TGCGCCAGCAGCCAAGACGGACTAGTGGCGGGCGAGCAGTACTTC. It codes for CASSQDGLVAGEQYF.

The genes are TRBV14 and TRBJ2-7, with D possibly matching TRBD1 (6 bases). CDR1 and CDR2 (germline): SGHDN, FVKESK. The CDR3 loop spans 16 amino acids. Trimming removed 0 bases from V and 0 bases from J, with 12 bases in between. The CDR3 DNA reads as TGTGCCAGCAGCCAAGATTGGGCAGGGGCCTCCTACGAGCAGTACTTC. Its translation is CASSQDWAGASYEQYF.

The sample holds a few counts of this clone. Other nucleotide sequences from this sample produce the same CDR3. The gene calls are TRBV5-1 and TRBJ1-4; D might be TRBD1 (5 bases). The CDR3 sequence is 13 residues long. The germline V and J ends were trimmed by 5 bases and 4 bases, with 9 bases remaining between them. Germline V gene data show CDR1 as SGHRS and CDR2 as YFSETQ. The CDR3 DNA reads TGCGCCAGCAGAGGGCAGGGTAATGAAAAACTGTTTTTT. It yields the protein CASRGQGNEKLFF.

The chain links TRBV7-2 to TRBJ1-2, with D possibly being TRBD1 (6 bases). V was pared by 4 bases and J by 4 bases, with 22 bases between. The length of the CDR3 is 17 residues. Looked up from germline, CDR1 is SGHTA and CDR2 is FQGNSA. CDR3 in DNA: TGTGCCAGCAGCTCCCAGCGGGTCGGGGGGCTGGGCTATGGCTACACCTTC. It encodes CASSSQRVGGLGYGYTF.

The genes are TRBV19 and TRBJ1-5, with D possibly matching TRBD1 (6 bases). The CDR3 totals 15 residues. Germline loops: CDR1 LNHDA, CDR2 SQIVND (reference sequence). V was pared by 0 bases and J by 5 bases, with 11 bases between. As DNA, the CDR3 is TGTGCCAGTAGTATAGACAGGGGAGTCGATCAGCCCCAGCATTTT. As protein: CASSIDRGVDQPQHF.

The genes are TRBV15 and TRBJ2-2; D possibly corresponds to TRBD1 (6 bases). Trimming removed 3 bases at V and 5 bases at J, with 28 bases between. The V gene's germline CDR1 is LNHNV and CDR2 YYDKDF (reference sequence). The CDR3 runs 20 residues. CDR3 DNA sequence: TGTGCCACCAGCAGGGCCCGACAGGAGACAAGGCCGGCCAAAACCGGGGAGCTGTTTTTT. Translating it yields CATSRARQETRPAKTGELFF. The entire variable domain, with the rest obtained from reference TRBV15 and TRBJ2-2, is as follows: DAMVIQNPRYQVTQFGKPVTLSCSQTLNHNVMYWYQQKSSQAPKLLFHYYDKDFNNEADTPDNFQSRRPNTSFCFLDIRSPGLGDTAMYLCATSRARQETRPAKTGELFFGEGSRLTVL.

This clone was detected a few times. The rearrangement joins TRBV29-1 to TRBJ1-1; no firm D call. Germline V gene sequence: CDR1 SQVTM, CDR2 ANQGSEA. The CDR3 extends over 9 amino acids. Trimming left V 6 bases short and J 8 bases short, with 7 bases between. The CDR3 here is CSVDQEAFF. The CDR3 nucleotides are TGCAGCGTAGATCAGGAAGCTTTCTTT.

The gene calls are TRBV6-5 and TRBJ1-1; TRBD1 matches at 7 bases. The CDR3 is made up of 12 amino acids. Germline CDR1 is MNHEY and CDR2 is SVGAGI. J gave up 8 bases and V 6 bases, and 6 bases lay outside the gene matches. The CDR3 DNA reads TGTGCCAGCAGCTTAACGACAGGGGAAGCTTTCTTT. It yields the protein CASSLTTGEAFF.

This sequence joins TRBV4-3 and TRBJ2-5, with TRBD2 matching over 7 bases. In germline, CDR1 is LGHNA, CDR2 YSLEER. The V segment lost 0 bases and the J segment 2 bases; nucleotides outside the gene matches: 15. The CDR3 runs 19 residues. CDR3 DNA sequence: TGCGCCAGCAGCCAAGATGTTCTGGGGGTGGGAGGGATACAAGAGACCCAGTACTTC. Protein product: CASSQDVLGVGGIQETQYF.

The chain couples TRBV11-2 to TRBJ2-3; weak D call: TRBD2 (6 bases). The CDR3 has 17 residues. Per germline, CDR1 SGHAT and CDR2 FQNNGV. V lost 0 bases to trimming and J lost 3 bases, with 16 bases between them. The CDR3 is CASSLDLYGSGTDTQYF. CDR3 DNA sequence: TGTGCCAGCAGCTTAGATCTTTACGGGAGTGGGACAGATACGCAGTATTTT.

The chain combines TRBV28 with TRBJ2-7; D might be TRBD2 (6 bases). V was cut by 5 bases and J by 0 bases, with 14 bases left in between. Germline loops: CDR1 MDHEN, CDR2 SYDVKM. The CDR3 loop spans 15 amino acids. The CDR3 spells CASSRPRRDSYEQYF. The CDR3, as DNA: TGTGCCAGCAGTCGGCCTCGGCGGGACTCCTACGAGCAGTACTTC.

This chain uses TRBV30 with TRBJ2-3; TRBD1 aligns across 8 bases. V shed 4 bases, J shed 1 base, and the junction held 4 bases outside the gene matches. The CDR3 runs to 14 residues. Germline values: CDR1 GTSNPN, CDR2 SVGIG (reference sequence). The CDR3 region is CAWKTGDGTDTQYF. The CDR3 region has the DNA TGTGCCTGGAAGACAGGGGATGGCACAGATACGCAGTATTTT.

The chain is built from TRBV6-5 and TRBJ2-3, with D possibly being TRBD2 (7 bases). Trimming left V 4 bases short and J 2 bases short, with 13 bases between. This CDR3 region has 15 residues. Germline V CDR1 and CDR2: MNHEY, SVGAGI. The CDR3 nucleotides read TGTGCCAGCAGTTCGTTGGGGGGGCACACAGATACGCAGTATTTT. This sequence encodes CASSSLGGHTDTQYF.

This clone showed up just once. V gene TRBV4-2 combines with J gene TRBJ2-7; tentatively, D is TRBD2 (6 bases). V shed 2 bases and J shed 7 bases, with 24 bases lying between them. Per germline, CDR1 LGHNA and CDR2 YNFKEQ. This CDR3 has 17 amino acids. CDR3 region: CASSQKLGGTPLEEQYF. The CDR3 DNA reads TGTGCCAGCAGCCAAAAGTTAGGCGGGACCCCACTGGAGGAGCAGTACTTC.